The clone carrying this T cell receptor beta chain was observed a single time. Its antigen is not known. The data originate from a study of immune evolution from preneoplasia to lung adenocarcinoma. Study-wide findings and caveats: Highest clonality occurred in KRAS-mutant, not EGFR-mutant or double wild-type, nodules. Later-stage lesions seemingly showed higher T cell density and diversity than normal lung.

The repertoire was sequenced with immunoSEQ multiplex PCR; TCRdb's copy has only in-frame clones and lacks some. In the table there are around 8,000 clones, just under 85% of which are singletons. The germline gives CDR1 SGHAT, CDR2 FQNNGV. The CDR3 covers 13 residues. V lost 6 bases and J lost 0, with 6 bases in between. The sample was FFPE invasive lung adenocarcinoma tissue. The source of this sequence is a person aged 50-75 years with lung adenocarcinoma. This rearrangement joins TRBV11-2 to TRBJ1-3; D ambiguous. DNA for the CDR3: TGTGCCAGCAGTCTACTCTCTGGAAACACCATATATTTT. Protein product: CASSLLSGNTIYF.